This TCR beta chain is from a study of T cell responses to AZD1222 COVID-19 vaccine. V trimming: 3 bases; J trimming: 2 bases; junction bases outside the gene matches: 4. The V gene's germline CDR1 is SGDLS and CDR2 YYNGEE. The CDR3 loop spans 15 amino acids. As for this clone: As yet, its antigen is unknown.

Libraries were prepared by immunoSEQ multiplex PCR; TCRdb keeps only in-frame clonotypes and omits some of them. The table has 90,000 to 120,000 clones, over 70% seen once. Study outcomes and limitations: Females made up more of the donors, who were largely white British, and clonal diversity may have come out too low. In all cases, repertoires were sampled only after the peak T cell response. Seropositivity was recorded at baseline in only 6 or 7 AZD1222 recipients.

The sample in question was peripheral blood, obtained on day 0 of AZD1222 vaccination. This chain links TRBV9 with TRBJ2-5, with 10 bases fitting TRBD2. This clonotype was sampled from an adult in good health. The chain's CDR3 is CASSGASGGQETQYF. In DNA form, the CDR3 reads TGTGCCAGCAGCGGGGCTAGCGGGGGTCAAGAGACCCAGTACTTC.